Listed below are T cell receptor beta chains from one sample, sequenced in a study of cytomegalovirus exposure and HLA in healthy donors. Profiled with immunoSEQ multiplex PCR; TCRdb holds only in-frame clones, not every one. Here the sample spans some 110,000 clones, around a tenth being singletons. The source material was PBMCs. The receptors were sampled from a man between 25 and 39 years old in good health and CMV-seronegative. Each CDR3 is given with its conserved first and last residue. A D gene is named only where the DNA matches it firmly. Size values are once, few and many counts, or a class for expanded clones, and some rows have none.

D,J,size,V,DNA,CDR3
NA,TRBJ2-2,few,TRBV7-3,TGTGCCAGCAGCTTACAGGGGCGCACCGGGGAGCTGTTTTTT,CASSLQGRTGELFF
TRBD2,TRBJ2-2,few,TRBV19,TGTGCCAGTAGTATAGGATTTAGGGCTAGCGGGAAAGCCACCGGGGAGCTGTTTTTT,CASSIGFRASGKATGELFF
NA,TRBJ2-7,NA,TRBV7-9,TGTGCCAGCAGCCCGAGTGGCTACGAGCAGTACTTC,CASSPSGYEQYF
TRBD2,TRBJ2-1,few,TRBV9,TGTGCCAGCAGCGTGGCGGGAGGGTTTGGTGAGCAGTTCTTC,CASSVAGGFGEQFF
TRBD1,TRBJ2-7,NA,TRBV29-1,TGCAGCGTGGGACAGACCTACGAGCAGTACTTC,CSVGQTYEQYF
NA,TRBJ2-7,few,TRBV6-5,TGTGCCAGCAGTTACAGGACAGCCTACGAGCAGTACTTC,CASSYRTAYEQYF
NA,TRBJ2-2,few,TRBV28,TGTGCCAGCAGAATGACCGGAAGAGCGATCGGGGAGCTGTTTTTT,CASRMTGRAIGELFF
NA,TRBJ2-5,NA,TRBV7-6,TGTGCCAGCAGCTTAGGCGGGCGGGAGACCCAGTACTTC,CASSLGGRETQYF
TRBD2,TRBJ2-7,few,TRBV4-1,TGCGCCAGCAGCCCCCGGACTAGCGCCTCCTACGAGCAGTACTTC,CASSPRTSASYEQYF
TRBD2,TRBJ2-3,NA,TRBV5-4,TGTGCCAGCAGCTCGGGAGGCGGGTTCACAGATACGCAGTATTTT,CASSSGGGFTDTQYF
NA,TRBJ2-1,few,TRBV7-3,TGTGCCAGCAGCATCCTAGGGGGTGCGGCCAATGAGCAGTTCTTC,CASSILGGAANEQFF
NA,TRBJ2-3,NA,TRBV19,TGTGCCAGTTTGTCCCGTACAGGGCTTAGCACAGATACGCAGTATTTT,CASLSRTGLSTDTQYF
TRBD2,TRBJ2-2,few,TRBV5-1,TGCGCCAGCAGCCCCCTCGGGAGCGGGGGGGCGGTCGGGGAGCTGTTTTTT,CASSPLGSGGAVGELFF
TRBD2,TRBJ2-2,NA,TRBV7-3,TGTGCCAGCAGCAAGGGACTAGCGGTTAACACCGGGGAGCTGTTTTTT,CASSKGLAVNTGELFF
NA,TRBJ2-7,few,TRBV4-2,TGTGCCAGCAGCCAAGGAGAGGGATTTGCCTACGAGCAGTACTTC,CASSQGEGFAYEQYF
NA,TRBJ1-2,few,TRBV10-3,TGTGCCATCAGGACATCCGCTAACTATGGCTACACCTTC,CAIRTSANYGYTF
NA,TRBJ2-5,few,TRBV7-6,TGTGCCAGCAGTCCCCGTATCAAGACACGGCCCCAAGAGACCCAGTACTTC,CASSPRIKTRPQETQYF
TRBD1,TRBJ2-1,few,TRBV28,TGTGCCAGCAGCCCGCTTGACAGGGAAAAGGATGAGCAGTTCTTC,CASSPLDREKDEQFF
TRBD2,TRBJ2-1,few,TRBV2,TGTGCCAGCAGTGACCTGGGACTAGCGGGAGCTCATGAGCAGTTCTTC,CASSDLGLAGAHEQFF
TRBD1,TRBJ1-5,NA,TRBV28,TGTGCCAGCAGTTTGGGGACAGCCTCCCTACAGCCCCAGCATTTT,CASSLGTASLQPQHF
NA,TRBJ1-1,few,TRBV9,TGTGCCAGCAGCCCAAAATCCAGGGATGAAGCTTTCTTT,CASSPKSRDEAFF
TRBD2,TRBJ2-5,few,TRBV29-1,TGCAGCGTTGATGCGCTAGCGGGAACGGCTAAAGAGACCCAGTACTTC,CSVDALAGTAKETQYF
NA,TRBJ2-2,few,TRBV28,TGTGCCAGCAGTTTCAAGCCCCCGAACACCGGGGAGCTGTTTTTT,CASSFKPPNTGELFF
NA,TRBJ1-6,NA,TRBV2,TGTGCCAGCAATGGACAGTATTCACCCCTCCACTTT,CASNGQYSPLHF
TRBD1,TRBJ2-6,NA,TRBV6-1,TGTGCCAGCAGTGGGACAGGGGGCGCCCCTGGGGCCAACGTCCTGACTTTC,CASSGTGGAPGANVLTF
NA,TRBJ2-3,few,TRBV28,TGTGCCAGCAGTCGACCACTAGCCGGAGATACGCAGTATTTT,CASSRPLAGDTQYF
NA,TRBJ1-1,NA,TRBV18,TGTGCCAGCTCACCACTCCGGAACACTGAAGCTTTCTTT,CASSPLRNTEAFF
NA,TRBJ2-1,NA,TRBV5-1,TGCGCCAGCAGCGCCCTAGATGCGGGCAATGAGCAGTTCTTC,CASSALDAGNEQFF
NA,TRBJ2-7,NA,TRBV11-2,TGTGCCAGCAGCTGGGAGAGGGACACCTCCTACGAGCAGTACTTC,CASSWERDTSYEQYF
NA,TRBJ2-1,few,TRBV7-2,TGTGCCAGCAGCCCTTACTTTGAGCAGTTCTTC,CASSPYFEQFF
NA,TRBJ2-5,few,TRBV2,TGTGCCAGCAAACTCACTAAGGCCCAAGAGACCCAGTACTTC,CASKLTKAQETQYF
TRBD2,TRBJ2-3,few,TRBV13,TGTGCCAGCAGCGCGGGACTAGCGGGAGGTCAGGCAGATACGCAGTATTTT,CASSAGLAGGQADTQYF
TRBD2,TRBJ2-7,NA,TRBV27,TGTGCCAGCAGTTTTATGAGCGGGGGAGGCGAGCAGTACTTC,CASSFMSGGGEQYF
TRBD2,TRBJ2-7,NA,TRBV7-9,TGTGCCAGCAGCCCGGCCCTGACTAGCGGGGTACCCTACGAGCAGTACTTC,CASSPALTSGVPYEQYF
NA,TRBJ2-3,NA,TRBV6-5,TGTGCCAGTTCCGGGACTGCCTTGGATACGCAGTATTTT,CASSGTALDTQYF
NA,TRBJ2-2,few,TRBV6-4,TGTGCCAGCAGTGCACAGAACACCGGGGAGCTGTTTTTT,CASSAQNTGELFF
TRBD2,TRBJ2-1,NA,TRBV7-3,TGTGCCAGCAGCTCATGGACTAGCGTGAATGAGCAGTTCTTC,CASSSWTSVNEQFF
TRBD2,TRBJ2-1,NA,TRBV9,TGTGCCAGCAGCGTAGAGGAGCGGGAGGGCCTTTATGAGCAGTTCTTC,CASSVEEREGLYEQFF
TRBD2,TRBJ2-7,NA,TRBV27,TGTGCCAGCAGTTTGGGAGTAGCGGGTATCCCCCCCTACGAGCAGTACTTC,CASSLGVAGIPPYEQYF
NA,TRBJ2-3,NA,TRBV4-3,TGCGCCAGCAGCCAAAGGAACCGGGTGGGCACAGATACGCAGTATTTT,CASSQRNRVGTDTQYF
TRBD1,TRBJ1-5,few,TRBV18,TGTGCCAGCTCACCTCCGGGACAGGGAGGTCAGCCCCAGCATTTT,CASSPPGQGGQPQHF
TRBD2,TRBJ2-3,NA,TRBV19,TGTGCCAGTAGTATAGGACTAGCGGGGGGGCCAGTTACAGATACGCAGTATTTT,CASSIGLAGGPVTDTQYF
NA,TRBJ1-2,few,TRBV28,TGTGCCAGCAGTTTTTTTCTGTCGATCGGGAGTTTCAACTATGGCTACACCTTC,CASSFFLSIGSFNYGYTF
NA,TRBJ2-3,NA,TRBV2,TGTGCCAGCAGCCCTAGCACAGATACGCAGTATTTT,CASSPSTDTQYF
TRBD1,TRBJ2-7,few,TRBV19,TGTGCCAGTAGTTCGGGACAGGGAACCCCCTACGAGCAGTACTTC,CASSSGQGTPYEQYF
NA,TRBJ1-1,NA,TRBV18,TGTGCCAGCTCACCGTCCAAAGGAGGGGCGAACACTGAAGCTTTCTTT,CASSPSKGGANTEAFF
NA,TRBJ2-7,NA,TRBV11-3,TGTGCCAGCAGCCCCCCGGACACCTACGAGCAGTACTTC,CASSPPDTYEQYF
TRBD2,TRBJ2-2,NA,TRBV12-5,TGTGCTGAGGGGGGCTTTGGGGGTAGCGGGACCCCCGGGGAGCTGTTTTTT,CAEGGFGGSGTPGELFF
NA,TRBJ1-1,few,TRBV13,TGTGCCAGCAGTAAAAGGACAGAAGCTTTCTTT,CASSKRTEAFF
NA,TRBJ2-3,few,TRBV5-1,TGCGCCAGCAGCTTGGACGGGAGTAATACAGATACGCAGTATTTT,CASSLDGSNTDTQYF
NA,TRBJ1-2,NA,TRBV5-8,TGTGCCAGCAGCTTACCCGGGAATAACTATGGCTACACCTTC,CASSLPGNNYGYTF
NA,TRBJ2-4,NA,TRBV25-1,TGTGCCAGCCCCCCCGGGGTCCTAGGTAAGGCCAAAAACATTCAGTACTTC,CASPPGVLGKAKNIQYF
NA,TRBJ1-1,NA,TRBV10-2,TGCGCCAGCCGACCCGGGGAGATAATCGCTGAAGCTTTCTTT,CASRPGEIIAEAFF
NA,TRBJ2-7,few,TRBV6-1,TGTGCCAGCAGTGAAGATTTCCTCAGGCAGGGAAACGAGCAGTACTTC,CASSEDFLRQGNEQYF